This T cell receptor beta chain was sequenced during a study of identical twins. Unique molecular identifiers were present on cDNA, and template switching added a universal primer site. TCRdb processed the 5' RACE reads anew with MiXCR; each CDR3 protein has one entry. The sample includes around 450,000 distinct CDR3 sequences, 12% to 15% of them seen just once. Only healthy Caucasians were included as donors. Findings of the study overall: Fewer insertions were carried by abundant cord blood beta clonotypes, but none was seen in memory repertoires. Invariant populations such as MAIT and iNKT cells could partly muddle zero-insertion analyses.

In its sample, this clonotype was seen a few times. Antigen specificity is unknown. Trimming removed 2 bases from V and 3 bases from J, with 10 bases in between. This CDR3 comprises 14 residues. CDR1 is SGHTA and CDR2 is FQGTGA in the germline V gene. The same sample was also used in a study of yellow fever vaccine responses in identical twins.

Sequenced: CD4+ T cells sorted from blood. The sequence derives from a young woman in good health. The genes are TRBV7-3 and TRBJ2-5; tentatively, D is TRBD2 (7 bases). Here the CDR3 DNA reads TGTGCCAGCAGCTTACGGGGGGCGGAAGAGACCCAGTACTTC. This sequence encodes CASSLRGAEETQYF.